The rows below give T cell receptor beta chains drawn from one sample of a study of shared clonotypes between healthy human individuals. Method: immunoSEQ multiplex PCR; TCRdb's copy keeps in-frame clones and lacks some. The sample includes around 1.9 million clones, about 93% of them seen just once. Material for sequencing was naive CD8+ T cells from PBMCs. The receptors here all came from a man younger than 35 in good health. Some clones in this sample may be carry-over from other donors' samples. Each CDR3 is given with its conserved first and last residue. A D gene is named only where the DNA matches it firmly. Clone size is not always given. Where it is, it says once, few, many or a class for expanded clones.

abundance,d_gene,j_gene,v_gene,CDR3nt,CDR3aa
NA,NA,TRBJ2-7,TRBV29-1,TGCAGCGTTGAAGATCGGGCAGGTACCTACGAGCAGTACTTC,CSVEDRAGTYEQYF
once,TRBD2,TRBJ2-1,TRBV7-6,TGTGCCAGCAGCTTAGATGGCGGGGGCTACAATGAGCAGTTCTTC,CASSLDGGGYNEQFF
NA,NA,TRBJ2-3,TRBV2,TGTGCCAGCAGTGAATTTTTGAAAGATACGCAGTATTTT,CASSEFLKDTQYF
NA,TRBD2,TRBJ2-1,TRBV19,TGTGCCAGTAGTATCGGACTAGCGGTGGGCAATGAGCAGTTCTTC,CASSIGLAVGNEQFF
NA,NA,TRBJ2-3,TRBV7-8,TGTGCCAGCAGCTTAGCCCGGGGCCGAGGGGATACGCAGTATTTT,CASSLARGRGDTQYF
NA,NA,TRBJ2-7,TRBV5-1,TGCGCCAGCAGCTTGTGGGACACATCCAACTACGAGCAGTACTTC,CASSLWDTSNYEQYF
NA,NA,TRBJ2-5,TRBV9,TGTGCCAGCAGTCGTAGAGGTTCCCTAGAGACCCAGTACTTC,CASSRRGSLETQYF
few,NA,TRBJ1-1,TRBV30,TGTGCCTGGATCTGGGGTTGGGAAACTGAAGCTTTCTTT,CAWIWGWETEAFF
NA,NA,TRBJ2-7,TRBV28,TGTGCCACCCTATCCGTAGGGTACGAGCAGTACTTC,CATLSVGYEQYF
NA,NA,TRBJ2-3,TRBV7-3,TGTGCCAGCAGCTTATCCGGGGTGGGGGATACGCAGTATTTT,CASSLSGVGDTQYF
once,TRBD1,TRBJ1-2,TRBV13,TGTGCCAGCAGCTTGGCCGGACAGGCAGGCTACACCTTC,CASSLAGQAGYTF
NA,NA,TRBJ1-5,TRBV28,TGTGCCAGCAGTTTAGTGGTTAGGGCCAATCAGCCCCAGCATTTT,CASSLVVRANQPQHF
few,NA,TRBJ1-2,TRBV27,TGTGCCAGCAGTTTTACAGTTTTGGACGGCTACACCTTC,CASSFTVLDGYTF
NA,TRBD2,TRBJ2-5,TRBV28,TGTGCCAGCAGTTTATTGGTCGGGGGAGGGGTGGAGACCCAGTACTTC,CASSLLVGGGVETQYF
NA,NA,TRBJ2-1,TRBV20-1,TGCAGTTACAGTTACAATGAGCAGTTCTTC,CSYSYNEQFF
NA,TRBD1,TRBJ1-2,TRBV9,TGTGCCAGCAGCACCACAGGGGGCGCGTGGGATGGCTACACCTTC,CASSTTGGAWDGYTF
NA,NA,TRBJ1-1,TRBV19,TGTGCCAGTAGTATAGGTGCAGCAATGAACACTGAAGCTTTCTTT,CASSIGAAMNTEAFF
NA,NA,TRBJ2-7,TRBV9,TGTGCCAGCAGCGTAGCCCCTCGAAGTACCTACGAGCAGTACTTC,CASSVAPRSTYEQYF
NA,TRBD2,TRBJ2-2,TRBV2,TGTGCCAGCAGTGAAAGTTCCCCCCTAGCGGGAGGGGACACCGGGGAGCTGTTTTTT,CASSESSPLAGGDTGELFF
NA,NA,TRBJ2-1,TRBV2,TGTGCCAGCAGCCCTACGCGGGTTGGCTCCTACAATGAGCAGTTCTTC,CASSPTRVGSYNEQFF
NA,NA,TRBJ2-5,TRBV7-9,TGTGCCAGCAGCTTAGCCGCTAGCGCGGAGACCCAGTACTTC,CASSLAASAETQYF
NA,NA,TRBJ2-1,TRBV5-1,TGCGCCAGCAGCTTAGGCAGGGACGATGAGCAGTTCTTC,CASSLGRDDEQFF
NA,TRBD2,TRBJ2-7,TRBV9,TGTGCCAGCAGCGTTGGTCCTAGCGGGAGCTGGGAGCAGTACTTC,CASSVGPSGSWEQYF
NA,TRBD2,TRBJ2-7,TRBV11-2,TGTGCCAGCAGCCTCGTCGCGGTTAGCGGGGGCTCCTACGAGCAGTACTTC,CASSLVAVSGGSYEQYF
NA,TRBD1,TRBJ1-2,TRBV2,TGTGCCAGCAGTGATTTGGTGGAGAGGGACAGGCCATTCTATGGCTACACCTTC,CASSDLVERDRPFYGYTF
NA,NA,TRBJ1-2,TRBV5-5,TGTGCCAGTATTAGTGAGGGAGACTATGGCTACACCTTC,CASISEGDYGYTF
NA,NA,TRBJ2-7,TRBV6-5,TGTGCCAGCAGTTACTCGAGAGGCAGTTCCTACGAGCAGTACTTC,CASSYSRGSSYEQYF
NA,NA,TRBJ2-3,TRBV4-2,TGTGCCAGCAGCCGAGGGGGGACTGGGTTACAAGATACGCAGTATTTT,CASSRGGTGLQDTQYF
NA,NA,TRBJ2-5,TRBV4-1,TGCGCCAGCAGCCAAGGTCTTAAGGCAGAGACCCAGTACTTC,CASSQGLKAETQYF
few,NA,TRBJ1-5,TRBV27,TGTGCCAGCAGTTCCCTTCGGGATCAGCCCCAGCATTTT,CASSSLRDQPQHF
NA,TRBD1,TRBJ2-1,TRBV27,TGTGCCAGCAGTCCTAGGACAGGGTCCTACAATGAGCAGTTCTTC,CASSPRTGSYNEQFF
NA,TRBD1,TRBJ2-7,TRBV27,TGTGCCAGCAGACCGGGACAGGGCGCCTACGAGCAGTACTTC,CASRPGQGAYEQYF
NA,NA,TRBJ1-2,TRBV6-1,TGTGCCCTGTACGGGTATGGCTACACCTTC,CALYGYGYTF
NA,NA,TRBJ2-7,TRBV7-8,TGTGCCAGCACCTCCTTTTGGAGCCCGGACGAGCAGTACTTC,CASTSFWSPDEQYF
NA,NA,TRBJ1-2,TRBV4-3,TGCGCCAGCAGCCAAGACGGAGGGGGTAGTGGCTACACCTTC,CASSQDGGGSGYTF
NA,TRBD1,TRBJ2-1,TRBV5-5,TGTGCCAGCAGCTGGGACAGCAATGAGCAGTTCTTC,CASSWDSNEQFF
NA,NA,TRBJ2-7,TRBV18,TGTGCCAGCTCACCCGGACCGGCGGCCTACGAGCAGTACTTC,CASSPGPAAYEQYF
NA,TRBD1,TRBJ2-1,TRBV7-7,TGTGCCAGCAGCTTGGGACAGGGAAACAATGAGCAGTTCTTC,CASSLGQGNNEQFF
once,TRBD1,TRBJ1-5,TRBV27,TGTGCCAGCAGTCCCTTACAGGGGAATCAGCCCCAGCATTTT,CASSPLQGNQPQHF
NA,TRBD1,TRBJ2-1,TRBV9,TGTGCCAGCAGCGGCCGGGACAGGGGGCCGAATGAGCAGTTCTTC,CASSGRDRGPNEQFF
NA,NA,TRBJ1-2,TRBV15,TGTGCCACCAGCAGAGATGGTACGGCTAACTATGGCTACACCTTC,CATSRDGTANYGYTF
NA,NA,TRBJ2-5,TRBV30,TGTGCCTGGAGTGTTAGGACATCAGAGACCCAGTACTTC,CAWSVRTSETQYF
NA,NA,TRBJ1-2,TRBV27,TGTGCCAGCAGTTTAAATGGGGGCGGCTATGGCTACACCTTC,CASSLNGGGYGYTF
NA,NA,TRBJ2-1,TRBV11-2,TGTGCCAGCAGCTTTTCGCAGCACAATGAGCAGTTCTTC,CASSFSQHNEQFF
NA,NA,TRBJ1-1,TRBV28,TGTGCCAGCAGTTTACAGGGATTCCGGAACACTGAAGCTTTCTTT,CASSLQGFRNTEAFF
NA,NA,TRBJ2-1,TRBV7-9,TGTGCCAGCAGCTTAGCCCTCGGGGATGAGCAGTTCTTC,CASSLALGDEQFF
NA,NA,TRBJ1-1,TRBV27,TGTGCCAGCACCCCCCTGTCAGGAACCATAGTGAACACTGAAGCTTTCTTT,CASTPLSGTIVNTEAFF
once,NA,TRBJ2-4,TRBV11-2,TGTGCCAGCAGCCCAGCGGGTGGTTTTCTAACCAAAAACATTCAGTACTTC,CASSPAGGFLTKNIQYF
NA,NA,TRBJ1-4,TRBV7-6,TGTGCCAGCAGCTTTTTGGACCGGGTTCTGGATGAAAAACTGTTTTTT,CASSFLDRVLDEKLFF
NA,NA,TRBJ2-7,TRBV11-2,TGTGCCAGCAGCTTAGGCAGCTACTCCTACGAGCAGTACTTC,CASSLGSYSYEQYF
few,NA,TRBJ1-5,TRBV9,TGTGCCAGCAGCCGGGGGAATCAGCCCCAGCATTTT,CASSRGNQPQHF